This T cell receptor beta chain was sequenced for a study of a mutant IDH1 vaccine in newly diagnosed glioma. Study as a whole: Following radiotherapy alone, or alongside temozolomide cycles, vaccination was started after an interval of 4-6 weeks.

Comments on this clone: Its target is unknown.

Sequencing used immunoSEQ multiplex PCR; TCRdb keeps in-frame clones, though not all of them. Found here are about 56,000 clones, about four fifths of them singletons; the top ten hold 3% to 4%. Study findings and constraints: The authors found pseudoprogression apparently unrelated to changes in top peripheral T cell clonotypes.

As for time point: week 47, end of study. The content of each vaccine dose was 300 ug of mutant IDH1 20-mer peptide, and topical imiquimod accompanied it. During weeks 1, 3, 5, 7, 11, 15, 19 and 23, patients received eight vaccinations. Each astrocytoma in the donors was new, WHO grade 3 or 4, IDH1-mutant and ATRX-lost. The input for sequencing was PBMCs, taken from a glioma patient whose treatment included an IDH1 peptide vaccine. This TCR was recovered from a woman aged 45-65 years with glioma.

CDR3: CASSEAAYGDGYGYTF. CDR3 nucleotide sequence: TGTGCCAGCAGTGAAGCGGCATACGGGGACGGCTATGGCTACACCTTC. This chain uses TRBV2 with TRBJ1-2, with D perhaps TRBD1 (5 bases). The CDR3 loop spans 16 amino acids. CDR1 and CDR2 from the germline V gene are SNHLY and FYNNEI. Between the trimmed V and J ends, which lost 0 bases and 4 bases, there was a span of 15 bases.